This T cell receptor (beta chain) was documented in a study of control samples from healthy donors and cancer patients. Some clones are missing from TCRdb's copy, which holds only in-frame ones; the method was immunoSEQ multiplex PCR. The sample consists of 150,000 or so clones, roughly 94% of them appearing once. Germline V CDR1 and CDR2: SGDLS, YYNGEE. The length of the CDR3 is 14 residues. The ends lost 3 bases at V and 1 base at J; junction bases unmatched: 2. V and J are TRBV9 and TRBJ1-1, with 8 bases identical to TRBD1. Specimen: blood. The TCR comes from a man in his forties in good health. The CDR3 region has the DNA TGTGCCAGCAGCGAACAGGGGGGGAACACTGAAGCTTTCTTT. Translated, it gives CASSEQGGNTEAFF.